This TCR beta chain was sequenced for a study of radiotherapy plus CTLA-4 blockade in lung cancer. Regarding the study as a whole: Interferon-beta, together with early blood T cell clone dynamics, reportedly best predicted response. TCR clones from tumors expanded in blood after radiotherapy plus ipilimumab.

The method was immunoSEQ multiplex PCR; TCRdb's version includes in-frame clones alone and lacks a portion of them. There are 55,000 to 65,000 clones in the sample; 75% to 85% occur only once, and 3.5% to 4% lies in the top ten. Participants had chemo-refractory metastatic non-small-cell lung cancer and were treated with focal radiation plus ipilimumab CTLA-4 blockade. This clone is a singleton in its sample. What it binds is unknown. V lost 0 bases, J lost 13 bases, and 8 bases stayed unmatched. The germline CDR1 and CDR2 sequences are LGHNA and YSLEER. The CDR3 covers 14 residues. The rearrangement links TRBV4-3 to TRBJ2-2; TRBD1 aligns across 7 bases. The sequence was obtained from a human donor with non-small cell lung cancer who had a partial response to radiotherapy plus ipilimumab. The sample here was peripheral blood, taken from a patient treated with radiotherapy plus ipilimumab. CDR3 nucleotides: TGCGCCAGCAGCCAAGATTGGGCAGGGGGTTCGCTGTTTTTT. Translation: CASSQDWAGGSLFF.